The present T cell receptor beta chain was sequenced within a study of radiation and T cells in renal cell carcinoma. The CDR3 covers 15 residues. CDR1 and CDR2 (germline): LGHNA, YSLEER. V shed 0 bases and J shed 9 bases, with 17 bases lying between them. Specified treatment: 15 Gy SBRT to primary tumor, nephrectomy 4 weeks later. Nephrectomy followed 15 Gy stereotactic body radiation by 4 weeks. Broader study findings: In nephrectomy-only tumors, top 100 clonotypes averaged approximately 40%, versus roughly 54% irradiated. Sampling covered only about 1 g of each tumor.

Produced via immunoSEQ multiplex PCR; TCRdb's table is partial and in-frame only. In the table there are fewer than 20,000 clones, about 56% of which are singletons. Concerning this clone itself: Its target is not known.

V and J are TRBV4-3 and TRBJ2-5; D possibly corresponds to TRBD1 (5 bases). This receptor was obtained from a man in his forties or fifties with renal cell carcinoma. Sample: tumor tissue, taken from a patient whose treatment included radiotherapy and nephrectomy. CDR3 coding DNA: TGCGCCAGCAGCCAAGACTACCCGACGGTCAGGGCCCAGTACTTC. Amino acid sequence: CASSQDYPTVRAQYF.